This TCR beta chain was recovered during a study of Graves' ophthalmopathy and Graves' hyperthyroidism. As the template, RNA transcripts were used to amplify TCR beta CDR3 regions. A first-round RT-PCR used HTBI primers, followed by a second-round multiplex PCR. MiXCR, applied by TCRdb to the multiplex PCR reads, yields one record per CDR3 protein. Of about 740,000 distinct CDR3 sequences listed, roughly 40% were seen once; the top ten hold approximately 46%. The length of the CDR3 is 14 residues. Losses at the gene ends were 3 bases for V and 1 base for J; bases not matched to a gene: 3. From germline, CDR1 is SEHNR and CDR2 FQNEAQ (reference sequence).

The source is an adult man with Graves' ophthalmopathy. Specimen: peripheral blood. The chain combines TRBV7-9 with TRBJ2-7; 7 bases align to TRBD2. CDR3 sequence reads: CASSFGEGSYEQYF. CDR3 in DNA: TGTGCCAGCAGCTTTGGGGAGGGGTCCTACGAGCAGTACTTC. Full variable domain (missing parts from reference TRBV7-9 and TRBJ2-7): DTGVSQNPRHKITKRGQNVTFRCDPISEHNRLYWYRQTLGQGPEFLTYFQNEAQLEKSRLLSDRFSAERPKGSFSTLEIQRTEQGDSAMYLCASSFGEGSYEQYFGPGTRLTVT.